These T cell receptor beta chains were read from a single sample in a study of blood T cells in healthy people across ages. Each CDR3 protein gets one entry after TCRdb re-called the 5' RACE reads with MiXCR. The data show 910,000 or so distinct CDR3 sequences, 51% seen once. Source material: blood. The source is a woman aged 55-69 years in good health. The CDR3 runs from the conserved cysteine through the conserved F or W. D genes are given only for firm matches. A row's size may be missing; if present it is once, few, many or a size class.

j_call: TRBJ2-1
clone_size: NA
d_call: NA
v_call: TRBV15
cdr3_aa: CATSRDLRAAHSYNEQFF
cdr3_nt: TGTGCCACCAGCAGAGATCTCCGGGCTGCCCACTCCTACAATGAGCAGTTCTTC

j_call: TRBJ2-1
clone_size: few
d_call: TRBD1
v_call: TRBV27
cdr3_aa: CASSSLSFGTDEQFF
cdr3_nt: TGTGCCAGCAGTTCCCTCTCTTTCGGGACAGATGAGCAGTTCTTC

j_call: TRBJ2-7
clone_size: NA
d_call: NA
v_call: TRBV15
cdr3_aa: CATSRVRGTYEQYF
cdr3_nt: TGTGCCACCAGCAGAGTAAGGGGTACCTACGAGCAGTACTTC

j_call: TRBJ2-5
clone_size: few
d_call: NA
v_call: TRBV11-1
cdr3_aa: CASRRAETQYF
cdr3_nt: TGTGCCAGCCGTAGGGCCGAGACCCAGTACTTC

j_call: TRBJ2-7
clone_size: NA
d_call: NA
v_call: TRBV10-3
cdr3_aa: CAISRGINYEQYF
cdr3_nt: TGTGCCATCAGTCGCGGGATAAACTACGAGCAGTACTTC

j_call: TRBJ2-7
clone_size: NA
d_call: TRBD1
v_call: TRBV30
cdr3_aa: CAWSMDRGYEQYF
cdr3_nt: TGTGCCTGGAGTATGGACAGGGGCTACGAGCAGTACTTC

j_call: TRBJ2-2
clone_size: NA
d_call: NA
v_call: TRBV29-1
cdr3_aa: CSVGAGSAHTGELFF
cdr3_nt: TGCAGCGTTGGGGCGGGCTCCGCCCACACCGGGGAGCTGTTTTTT

j_call: TRBJ2-3
clone_size: few
d_call: TRBD2
v_call: TRBV24-1
cdr3_aa: CATSQGTSSADTQYF
cdr3_nt: TGTGCCACCAGTCAAGGGACTAGCTCGGCAGATACGCAGTATTTT

j_call: TRBJ2-7
clone_size: few
d_call: TRBD1
v_call: TRBV10-3
cdr3_aa: CAIRSGTGVYEQYF
cdr3_nt: TGTGCCATCCGGTCGGGGACAGGGGTATACGAGCAGTACTTC

j_call: TRBJ1-2
clone_size: NA
d_call: NA
v_call: TRBV4-1
cdr3_aa: CASSHPQGPYGYTF
cdr3_nt: TGCGCCAGCAGCCACCCACAGGGTCCATATGGCTACACCTTC

j_call: TRBJ2-1
clone_size: NA
d_call: NA
v_call: TRBV27
cdr3_aa: CASRGNLFNEQFF
cdr3_nt: TGTGCCAGCAGGGGGAACTTGTTCAATGAGCAGTTCTTC

j_call: TRBJ2-1
clone_size: NA
d_call: NA
v_call: TRBV25-1
cdr3_aa: CASSASGTNEQFF
cdr3_nt: TGTGCCAGCAGTGCGAGCGGGACAAATGAGCAGTTCTTC

j_call: TRBJ2-6
clone_size: NA
d_call: TRBD2
v_call: TRBV20-1
cdr3_aa: CSALAGVGANVLTF
cdr3_nt: TGCAGTGCTTTAGCGGGAGTTGGGGCCAACGTCCTGACTTTC

j_call: TRBJ2-7
clone_size: few
d_call: NA
v_call: TRBV14
cdr3_aa: CASSPGLGREQYF
cdr3_nt: TGTGCCAGCAGCCCGGGGCTGGGGAGGGAGCAGTACTTC

j_call: TRBJ1-4
clone_size: few
d_call: NA
v_call: TRBV29-1
cdr3_aa: CSVDTGSSGEKLFF
cdr3_nt: TGCAGCGTAGATACCGGGTCTTCGGGTGAAAAACTGTTTTTT

j_call: TRBJ1-4
clone_size: NA
d_call: TRBD1
v_call: TRBV3-1
cdr3_aa: CASSTTGVTNEKLFF
cdr3_nt: TGTGCCAGCAGCACAACAGGGGTCACTAATGAAAAACTGTTTTTT

j_call: TRBJ1-2
clone_size: few
d_call: NA
v_call: TRBV4-1
cdr3_aa: CASSQGRRVYGYTF
cdr3_nt: TGCGCCAGCAGCCAAGGCAGGCGCGTATATGGCTACACCTTC

j_call: TRBJ2-7
clone_size: few
d_call: TRBD2
v_call: TRBV5-1
cdr3_aa: CASSPGVTGLTYEQYF
cdr3_nt: TGCGCCAGCAGCCCCGGGGTTACGGGACTAACCTACGAGCAGTACTTC

j_call: TRBJ2-7
clone_size: NA
d_call: NA
v_call: TRBV3-1
cdr3_aa: CASSQETYNEQYF
cdr3_nt: TGTGCCAGCAGCCAAGAGACTTACAATGAGCAGTACTTC

j_call: TRBJ2-1
clone_size: NA
d_call: NA
v_call: TRBV5-1
cdr3_aa: CASSPRLENNEQFF
cdr3_nt: TGCGCCAGCAGCCCCCGCCTAGAGAACAATGAGCAGTTCTTC

j_call: TRBJ2-4
clone_size: NA
d_call: NA
v_call: TRBV6-6
cdr3_aa: CASSSKENIQYF
cdr3_nt: TGTGCCAGCAGTAGCAAAGAAAACATTCAGTACTTC

j_call: TRBJ2-7
clone_size: NA
d_call: NA
v_call: TRBV6-5
cdr3_aa: CAGSDTILGPYEQYF
cdr3_nt: TGTGCCGGCAGCGACACCATTCTTGGCCCCTACGAGCAGTACTTC

j_call: TRBJ1-3
clone_size: NA
d_call: TRBD1
v_call: TRBV6-6
cdr3_aa: CASSYAGGSGNTIYF
cdr3_nt: TGTGCCAGCAGTTACGCAGGGGGCTCTGGAAACACCATATATTTT

j_call: TRBJ2-1
clone_size: NA
d_call: TRBD2
v_call: TRBV20-1
cdr3_aa: CSARVSEVWLAETSSYNEQFF
cdr3_nt: TGCAGTGCTAGAGTTAGTGAGGTGTGGCTAGCGGAGACGAGCTCCTACAATGAGCAGTTCTTC

j_call: TRBJ2-7
clone_size: NA
d_call: NA
v_call: TRBV4-3
cdr3_aa: CASSQGGAELYEQYF
cdr3_nt: TGCGCCAGCAGCCAGGGGGGAGCGGAGCTCTACGAGCAGTACTTC

j_call: TRBJ2-1
clone_size: few
d_call: NA
v_call: TRBV12-3/TRBV12-4
cdr3_aa: CASNQGSSYNEQFF
cdr3_nt: TGTGCCAGCAACCAGGGGAGCTCCTACAATGAGCAGTTCTTC

j_call: TRBJ2-1
clone_size: NA
d_call: NA
v_call: TRBV5-5
cdr3_aa: CASLPGAVSSYNEQFF
cdr3_nt: TGTGCCAGCCTTCCTGGGGCCGTGAGCTCCTACAATGAGCAGTTCTTC

j_call: TRBJ2-5
clone_size: NA
d_call: NA
v_call: TRBV20-1
cdr3_aa: CSADPQETQYF
cdr3_nt: TGCAGTGCAGACCCTCAGGAGACCCAGTACTTC

j_call: TRBJ2-7
clone_size: NA
d_call: TRBD2
v_call: TRBV4-1
cdr3_aa: CASRLGLAGNYEQYF
cdr3_nt: TGCGCCAGCAGACTGGGACTAGCGGGAAACTACGAGCAGTACTTC

j_call: TRBJ2-7
clone_size: few
d_call: NA
v_call: TRBV10-1
cdr3_aa: CASPGLSYEQYF
cdr3_nt: TGCGCCAGCCCAGGGTTGTCCTACGAGCAGTACTTC

j_call: TRBJ2-5
clone_size: few
d_call: TRBD1
v_call: TRBV4-1
cdr3_aa: CASSLWTGQETQYF
cdr3_nt: TGCGCCAGCAGCCTTTGGACAGGGCAAGAGACCCAGTACTTC

j_call: TRBJ1-5
clone_size: NA
d_call: NA
v_call: TRBV5-5
cdr3_aa: CASSLAGTAYHTGNQPQHF
cdr3_nt: TGTGCCAGCAGCTTGGCTGGTACCGCATATCACACGGGAAATCAGCCCCAGCATTTT

j_call: TRBJ2-7
clone_size: NA
d_call: TRBD2
v_call: TRBV4-2
cdr3_aa: CASSQAGGTSDEQYF
cdr3_nt: TGTGCCAGCAGCCAAGCCGGGGGGACCTCCGACGAGCAGTACTTC

j_call: TRBJ2-1
clone_size: NA
d_call: NA
v_call: TRBV29-1
cdr3_aa: CSVEVGAAQGNEQFF
cdr3_nt: TGCAGCGTTGAAGTTGGGGCGGCCCAAGGGAATGAGCAGTTCTTC

j_call: TRBJ2-3
clone_size: few
d_call: NA
v_call: TRBV20-1
cdr3_aa: CSARDQGGITDTQYF
cdr3_nt: TGCAGTGCTAGAGATCAAGGGGGGATCACAGATACGCAGTATTTT

j_call: TRBJ1-2
clone_size: few
d_call: TRBD1
v_call: TRBV12-3/TRBV12-4
cdr3_aa: CASSHGTGDYGYTF
cdr3_nt: TGTGCCAGCAGTCATGGGACAGGGGACTATGGCTACACCTTC

j_call: TRBJ2-5
clone_size: NA
d_call: NA
v_call: TRBV10-3
cdr3_aa: CAISVGPGQLQETQYF
cdr3_nt: TGTGCCATCAGTGTGGGGCCGGGACAACTACAAGAGACCCAGTACTTC

j_call: TRBJ2-7
clone_size: NA
d_call: TRBD1
v_call: TRBV6-1
cdr3_aa: CAARKHRGGQPTYEQYF
cdr3_nt: TGTGCCGCGAGAAAGCACAGGGGCGGCCAACCCACCTACGAGCAGTACTTC

j_call: TRBJ2-3
clone_size: few
d_call: NA
v_call: TRBV20-1
cdr3_aa: CSARVVGGSDTQYF
cdr3_nt: TGCAGTGCTAGAGTCGTAGGCGGGTCAGATACGCAGTATTTT

j_call: TRBJ2-7
clone_size: NA
d_call: TRBD1
v_call: TRBV7-9
cdr3_aa: CASSWDSSSYEQYF
cdr3_nt: TGTGCCAGCAGCTGGGACAGCTCATCCTACGAGCAGTACTTC

j_call: TRBJ2-5
clone_size: many
d_call: NA
v_call: TRBV6-5
cdr3_aa: CASSYRIQETQYF
cdr3_nt: TGTGCCAGCAGTTATCGGATTCAAGAGACCCAGTACTTC

j_call: TRBJ2-1
clone_size: NA
d_call: TRBD2
v_call: TRBV29-1
cdr3_aa: CSGFATSGSSYNEQFF
cdr3_nt: TGCAGCGGGTTCGCGACTAGCGGTAGCTCCTACAATGAGCAGTTCTTC

j_call: TRBJ1-5
clone_size: NA
d_call: NA
v_call: TRBV25-1
cdr3_aa: CASSEGNQPQHF
cdr3_nt: TGTGCCAGCAGTGAAGGGAACCAGCCCCAGCATTTT

j_call: TRBJ2-3
clone_size: few
d_call: TRBD2
v_call: TRBV9
cdr3_aa: CASSGTSAGDTQYF
cdr3_nt: TGTGCCAGCAGCGGTACTAGCGCTGGAGATACGCAGTATTTT

j_call: TRBJ2-4
clone_size: NA
d_call: TRBD2
v_call: TRBV7-9
cdr3_aa: CASRNGLAGGEQYF
cdr3_nt: TGTGCCAGCAGGAACGGACTAGCGGGAGGTGAGCAGTACTTC

j_call: TRBJ1-1
clone_size: NA
d_call: NA
v_call: TRBV7-2
cdr3_aa: CASSSWTNTEAFF
cdr3_nt: TGTGCCAGCAGCTCCTGGACGAACACTGAAGCTTTCTTT

j_call: TRBJ2-7
clone_size: NA
d_call: NA
v_call: TRBV3-1
cdr3_aa: CASSQGNSLSSYEQYF
cdr3_nt: TGTGCCAGCAGCCAAGGTAATAGCTTAAGCTCCTACGAGCAGTACTTC

j_call: TRBJ2-1
clone_size: once
d_call: TRBD2
v_call: TRBV27
cdr3_aa: CASSFIQRDYNEQFF
cdr3_nt: TGTGCCAGCAGTTTTATCCAGCGGGATTACAATGAGCAGTTCTTC

j_call: TRBJ2-7
clone_size: NA
d_call: NA
v_call: TRBV6-2/TRBV6-3
cdr3_aa: CASSWQRAAGEQYF
cdr3_nt: TGTGCCAGCAGTTGGCAGCGGGCGGCGGGCGAGCAGTACTTC

j_call: TRBJ1-4
clone_size: NA
d_call: NA
v_call: TRBV9
cdr3_aa: CASSVNPRDRGRSNEKLFF
cdr3_nt: TGTGCCAGCAGCGTAAATCCGAGGGATAGGGGACGCAGTAATGAAAAACTGTTTTTT

j_call: TRBJ2-7
clone_size: NA
d_call: TRBD2
v_call: TRBV3-1
cdr3_aa: CASNVAKGTSGSRNEQYF
cdr3_nt: TGTGCCAGCAACGTCGCTAAAGGGACTAGCGGGAGTCGCAATGAGCAGTACTTC